This T cell receptor beta chain was sequenced for a study of cytomegalovirus exposure and HLA in healthy donors. This clone was seen once. Its antigen is undetermined. With V trimmed by 2 bases and J by 2 bases, 11 bases remained unmatched. Per the germline V gene, CDR1 is SEHNR and CDR2 is FQNEAQ (reference sequence). The CDR3 length is 18 residues. Findings of the study overall: Cytomegalovirus association was listed for 164 TCR beta chains. Most TCR sequences showed up rarely, but some public TCRs showed up in many donors.

The method was immunoSEQ multiplex PCR; TCRdb's version includes in-frame clones alone and lacks a portion of them. The profile shows 120,000 to 150,000 clones, around 84% of them singletons. The receptor was derived from a man aged 18 to 30 in good health and CMV-seropositive. Sequencing input: PBMCs. The chain recombines TRBV7-9 with TRBJ1-5, with 8 positions matching TRBD1. CDR3 DNA: TGTGCCAGCAGCTTATGGGTGGCAGGGGGCGGGGGCAATCAGCCCCAGCATTTT. Its translation: CASSLWVAGGGGNQPQHF.